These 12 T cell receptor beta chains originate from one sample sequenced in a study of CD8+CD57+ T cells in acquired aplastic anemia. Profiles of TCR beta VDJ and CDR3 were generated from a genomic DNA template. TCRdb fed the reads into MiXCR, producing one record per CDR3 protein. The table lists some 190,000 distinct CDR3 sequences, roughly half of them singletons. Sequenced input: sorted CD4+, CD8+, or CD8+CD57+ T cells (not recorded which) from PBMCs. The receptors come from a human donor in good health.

CDR3 region: CATSETGSYGYTF. The CDR3 DNA reads as TGTGCCACCAGTGAAACCGGGAGCTATGGCTACACCTTC. The V and J genes are TRBV24-1 and TRBJ1-2; D uncertain. V was cut by 4 bases and J by 4 bases, with 9 bases left in between. The CDR3 totals 13 residues. Germline V gives CDR1 KGHDR, CDR2 SFDVKD.

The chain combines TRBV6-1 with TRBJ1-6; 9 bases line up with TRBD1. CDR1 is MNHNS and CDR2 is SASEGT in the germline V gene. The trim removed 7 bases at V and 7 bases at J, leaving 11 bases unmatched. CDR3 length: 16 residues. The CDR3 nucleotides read TGTGCCAGCACCCTGAGGGACAGGGTCTGGAATTCACCCCTCCACTTT. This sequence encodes CASTLRDRVWNSPLHF.

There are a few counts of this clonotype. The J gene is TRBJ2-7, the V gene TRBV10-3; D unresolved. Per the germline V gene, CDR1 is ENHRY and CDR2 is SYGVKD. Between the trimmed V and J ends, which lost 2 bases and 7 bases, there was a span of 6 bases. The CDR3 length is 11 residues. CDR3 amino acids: CAISEAGEQYF. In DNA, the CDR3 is TGTGCCATCAGTGAGGCCGGGGAGCAGTACTTC.

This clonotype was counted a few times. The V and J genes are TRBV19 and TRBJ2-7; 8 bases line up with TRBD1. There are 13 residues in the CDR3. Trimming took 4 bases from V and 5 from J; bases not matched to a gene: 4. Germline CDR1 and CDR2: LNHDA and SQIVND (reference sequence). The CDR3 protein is CASSSQGAHEQYF. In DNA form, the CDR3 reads TGTGCCAGTAGTAGCCAGGGGGCCCACGAGCAGTACTTC.

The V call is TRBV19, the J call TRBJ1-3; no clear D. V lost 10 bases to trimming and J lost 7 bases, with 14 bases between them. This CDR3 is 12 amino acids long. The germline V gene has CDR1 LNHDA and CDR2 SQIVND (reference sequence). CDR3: CATTASGNTIYF. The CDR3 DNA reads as TGTGCCACTACAGCCTCGGGGAACACCATATATTTT.

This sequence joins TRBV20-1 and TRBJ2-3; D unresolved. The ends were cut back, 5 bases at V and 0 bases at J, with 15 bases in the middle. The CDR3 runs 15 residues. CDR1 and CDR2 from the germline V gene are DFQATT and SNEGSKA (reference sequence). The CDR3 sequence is CSAGAHGTSTDTQYF. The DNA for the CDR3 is TGCAGTGCTGGAGCCCATGGTACTAGCACAGATACGCAGTATTTT.

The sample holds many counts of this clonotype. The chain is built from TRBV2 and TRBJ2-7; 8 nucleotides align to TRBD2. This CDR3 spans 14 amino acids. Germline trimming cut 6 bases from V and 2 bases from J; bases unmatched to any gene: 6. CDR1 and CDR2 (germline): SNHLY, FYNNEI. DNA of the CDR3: TGTGCCAGCAGGGGCGAAGCGGGAGCCTACGAGCAGTACTTC. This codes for CASRGEAGAYEQYF.

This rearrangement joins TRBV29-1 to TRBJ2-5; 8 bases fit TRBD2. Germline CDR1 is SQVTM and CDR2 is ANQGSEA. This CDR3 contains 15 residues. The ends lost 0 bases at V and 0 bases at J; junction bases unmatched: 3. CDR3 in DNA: TGCAGCGTTGAAGATAGCGGGGACTACCAAGAGACCCAGTACTTC. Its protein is CSVEDSGDYQETQYF.

As DNA, the CDR3 is TGTGCCAGCAGTCGGGCAGGGGAGGCTTCACCCCTCCACTTT. It specifies CASSRAGEASPLHF. V and J are TRBV25-1 and TRBJ1-6; a weak D match, TRBD1 (6 bases). V was clipped by 5 bases and J by 9 bases, with 14 bases between them. CDR3 length: 14 residues. CDR1 MGHDK and CDR2 SYGVNS come from the germline V gene. The full variable domain, with the rest looked up from reference TRBV25-1 and TRBJ1-6, is EADIYQTPRYLVIGTGKKITLECSQTMGHDKMYWYQQDPGMELHLIHYSYGVNSTEKGDLSSESTVSRIRTEHFPLTLESARPSHTSQYLCASSRAGEASPLHFGNGTRLTVT.

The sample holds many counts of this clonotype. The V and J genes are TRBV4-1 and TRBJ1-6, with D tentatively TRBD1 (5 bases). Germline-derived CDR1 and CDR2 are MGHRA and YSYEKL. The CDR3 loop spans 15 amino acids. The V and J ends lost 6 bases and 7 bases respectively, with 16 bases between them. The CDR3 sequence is CASRSGRGLNSPLHF. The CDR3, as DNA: TGCGCCAGCAGATCGGGACGGGGCCTAAATTCACCCCTCCACTTT.

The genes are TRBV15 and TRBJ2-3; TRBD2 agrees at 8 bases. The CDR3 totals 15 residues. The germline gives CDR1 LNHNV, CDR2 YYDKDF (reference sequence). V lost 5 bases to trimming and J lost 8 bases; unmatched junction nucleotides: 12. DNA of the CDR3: TGTGCCACCAGCCGATTAGCGGGATTCAGAAGTACGCAGTATTTT. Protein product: CATSRLAGFRSTQYF.

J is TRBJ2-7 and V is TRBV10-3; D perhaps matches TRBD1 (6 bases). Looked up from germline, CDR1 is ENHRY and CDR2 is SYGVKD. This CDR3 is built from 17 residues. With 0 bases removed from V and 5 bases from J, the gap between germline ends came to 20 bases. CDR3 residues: CAISESSGVDSHDEQYF. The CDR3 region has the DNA TGTGCCATCAGTGAGTCATCGGGTGTGGACAGTCACGACGAGCAGTACTTC.